This paragraph covers one T cell receptor beta chain sequence. Its antigen is unknown. This sample also contains other DNA sequences that code for the same CDR3. This entry comes from a study of shared clonotypes between healthy human individuals. Notes on the study in general: Non-shared clonotypes had lower generation probabilities than clonotypes shared by all four sorted-subset donors. The study generally estimated greater richness for naive than memory subsets.

The length of the CDR3 is 14 residues. Germline V lookup: CDR1 SGHTS, CDR2 YDEGEE. V was clipped by 1 base and J by 0 bases, with 5 bases between them. Sequencing used immunoSEQ multiplex PCR; TCRdb keeps in-frame clones, though not all of them. The sample has a few hundred thousand clones, 95% to 96% seen once. Terminally differentiated effector memory CD45RA+ cells were excluded from the naive CD8 cells, which were CD45RO-negative and positively selected for CCR7. Donors, healthy HIV-negative adults, lacked recent acute infections or vaccinations. This sequence originates from a woman in her twenties or thirties in good health. Material: naive CD8+ T cells sorted from blood. The chain carries TRBV5-8 and TRBJ1-5; D is undetermined. The CDR3 DNA follows: TGTGCCAGCAGCTTGAGTAATAGCAATCAGCCCCAGCATTTT. As protein: CASSLSNSNQPQHF.